The 3 T cell receptor beta chains listed next were all sequenced from one sample in a study of blood T cell repertoires in COVID-19. TCRdb's copy holds only in-frame clones and misses some; the assay was immunoSEQ multiplex PCR. The sample has tens of thousands of clones; about 84% are singletons. The specimen was peripheral blood. Source of these receptors: a woman aged 55 to 70 with acute or convalescent COVID-19.

The J gene is TRBJ1-5, the V gene TRBV27; the D is unclear. The germline V gene has CDR1 MNHEY and CDR2 SMNVEV (reference sequence). The CDR3 consists of 15 residues. V gave up 2 bases and J gave up 0 bases, with 8 bases separating them. The CDR3 DNA sequence: TGTGCCAGCAGTTTAACAGTCTATAGCAATCAGCCCCAGCATTTT. This sequence encodes CASSLTVYSNQPQHF.

The chain carries TRBV20-1 and TRBJ2-7, with 9 bases aligning to TRBD1. The CDR3 extends over 16 amino acids. Germline V gene data show CDR1 as DFQATT and CDR2 as SNEGSKA (reference sequence). V shed 3 bases, J shed 0 bases, and the junction held 9 bases outside the gene matches. The CDR3 protein is CSASSPGTGTSYEQYF. In DNA, the CDR3 is TGCAGTGCTAGTTCTCCCGGGACAGGGACCTCCTACGAGCAGTACTTC.

V is TRBV19 and J is TRBJ1-5, with 10 bases fitting TRBD1. The germline gives CDR1 LNHDA, CDR2 SQIVND (reference sequence). The J segment lost 0 bases and the V segment lost 4 bases, leaving 9 bases of the junction unmatched. This CDR3 spans 18 amino acids. The DNA of the CDR3 is TGTGCCAGTAGTAAATCGGGACAGGGGAGAGGTAGCAATCAGCCCCAGCATTTT. Translating gives CASSKSGQGRGSNQPQHF. The full variable domain, completed using reference TRBV19 and TRBJ1-5, is DGGITQSPKYLFRKEGQNVTLSCEQNLNHDAMYWYRQDPGQGLRLIYYSQIVNDFQKGDIAEGYSVSREKKESFPLTVTSAQKNPTAFYLCASSKSGQGRGSNQPQHFGDGTRLSIL.